Below, 32 T cell receptor beta chains from the same sample are listed, as sequenced in a study of blood T cell repertoires in COVID-19. Sequencing was performed with immunoSEQ multiplex PCR; in TCRdb, only in-frame clones are kept and a portion is missing. Here the sample spans some 200,000 clones, around 81% being singletons. The sequenced sample was PBMCs or T cells enriched from blood (not recorded which). The receptors were sampled from a woman in her fifties or sixties with acute COVID-19.

The chain recombines TRBV28 with TRBJ2-2, with 10 bases aligning to TRBD1. The CDR3 runs to 14 residues. CDR1 is MDHEN and CDR2 is SYDVKM in the germline V gene. V was clipped by 2 bases and J by 9 bases; unmatched bases: 3. CDR3 residues: CASSLRQGARELFF. DNA of the CDR3: TGTGCCAGCAGTTTACGACAGGGGGCCCGGGAGCTGTTTTTT.

V is TRBV7-9 and J is TRBJ1-4; D remains unclear. CDR3 length: 17 amino acids. CDR1 SEHNR and CDR2 FQNEAQ come from the germline V gene (reference sequence). The ends were cut back, 2 bases at V and 0 bases at J, with 13 bases in the middle. CDR3 DNA: TGTGCCAGCAGCTTATATCTGGGCTCGGCAACTAATGAAAAACTGTTTTTT. Protein: CASSLYLGSATNEKLFF.

The V call is TRBV15, the J call TRBJ1-1; D unresolved. In germline, CDR1 is LNHNV, CDR2 YYDKDF (reference sequence). Trimming cost V 0 bases and J 6 bases, with 17 bases left between them. The CDR3 spans 16 residues. CDR3 DNA sequence: TGTGCCACCAGCAGAGATGGTAGACACCCAGGCGCTGAAGCTTTCTTT. Translation gives CATSRDGRHPGAEAFF.

The chain is built from TRBV28 and TRBJ1-4, with 7 bases matching TRBD1. Trimming removed 3 bases from V and 8 bases from J; junction bases left unmatched: 15. This CDR3 comprises 17 residues. CDR1 MDHEN and CDR2 SYDVKM come from the germline V gene. CDR3 in amino acids: CASSLGQNRVEREKLFF. The CDR3 DNA reads TGTGCCAGCAGTTTGGGACAGAACAGGGTAGAGAGGGAAAAACTGTTTTTT.

This clone was observed a single time. The chain uses TRBV7-2 and TRBJ1-1; D remains ambiguous. V was cut by 1 base and J by 3 bases, with 6 bases left in between. This CDR3 is built from 13 residues. Germline V gives CDR1 SGHTA, CDR2 FQGNSA. The CDR3, as DNA: TGTGCCAGCAGCTTAGGAGGCGACACTGAAGCTTTCTTT. It is translated as CASSLGGDTEAFF. Variable domain in full (rest from reference TRBV7-2 and TRBJ1-1): GAGVSQSPSNKVTEKGKDVELRCDPISGHTALYWYRQSLGQGLEFLIYFQGNSAPDKSGLPSDRFSAERTGGSVSTLTIQRTQQEDSAVYLCASSLGGDTEAFFGQGTRLTVV.

V is TRBV15 and J is TRBJ2-1; D possibly corresponds to TRBD2 (6 bases). The CDR3 extends over 14 amino acids. Germline V lookup: CDR1 LNHNV, CDR2 YYDKDF (reference sequence). With 1 base removed from V and 4 bases from J, the gap between germline ends came to 8 bases. The CDR3 DNA is TGTGCCACCAGCAGAGGGAGGGATTACAATGAGCAGTTCTTC. It is translated as CATSRGRDYNEQFF.

CDR3 in amino acids: CASSRVLRTDGYTF. The CDR3 DNA follows: TGTGCCAGCAGTAGAGTCCTGAGGACAGATGGCTACACCTTC. The chain uses TRBV6-5 and TRBJ1-2; possible D gene TRBD1, 6 bases. Germline V gene sequence: CDR1 MNHEY, CDR2 SVGAGI. Trimming pared 5 bases from V and 6 bases from J, leaving 16 bases between. This CDR3 region has 14 residues.

J is TRBJ2-7 and V is TRBV28, with TRBD2 matching 9 bases. This CDR3 has 14 amino acids. J gave up 2 bases and V 5 bases, and 4 bases lay outside the gene matches. Germline loops: CDR1 MDHEN, CDR2 SYDVKM. The CDR3 reads CASSEGLATYEQYF. In DNA form, the CDR3 reads TGTGCCAGCAGTGAGGGACTAGCCACCTACGAGCAGTACTTC.

Only one count was recorded for this clone. The chain is built from TRBV28 and TRBJ2-5; no clear D gene. The V and J ends lost 3 bases and 1 base respectively, with 9 bases between them. This CDR3 contains 14 residues. Germline loops: CDR1 MDHEN, CDR2 SYDVKM. CDR3 in amino acids: CASSLYRFQETQYF. The CDR3 DNA follows: TGTGCCAGCAGTTTGTACAGATTCCAAGAGACCCAGTACTTC.

This clone occurred once. This chain uses TRBV10-3 with TRBJ1-3, with 11 positions matching TRBD1. The CDR3 contains 15 residues. Germline lookup yields CDR1 ENHRY and CDR2 SYGVKD. V shed 6 bases, J shed 3 bases, and the junction held 4 bases outside the gene matches. CDR3 amino acids: CAIRTGQGDGNTIYF. As DNA, the CDR3 is TGTGCCATCAGAACGGGACAGGGGGATGGAAACACCATATATTTT.

This chain links TRBV18 with TRBJ2-3; D unresolved. The CDR3 contains 11 residues. The germline V gene encodes CDR1 KGHSH and CDR2 LQKENI. V gave up 6 bases and J gave up 2 bases, with 3 bases separating them. This CDR3 reads CASSLTDTQYF. The CDR3 bases are TGTGCCAGCTCCCTCACAGATACGCAGTATTTT.

The chain links TRBV7-9 to TRBJ2-7, with 10 bases that match TRBD1. The CDR3 is 15 residues long. CDR1 and CDR2 from the germline V gene are SEHNR and FQNEAQ (reference sequence). The J segment lost 2 bases and the V segment lost 5 bases, leaving 6 bases of the junction unmatched. CDR3: CASSRGTGDPYEQYF. The CDR3 DNA reads TGTGCCAGCAGCCGTGGGACAGGGGACCCCTACGAGCAGTACTTC.

This sequence joins TRBV28 and TRBJ1-2; 9 bases line up with TRBD1. This CDR3 comprises 16 residues. Trimming took 5 bases from V and 5 from J; bases not matched to a gene: 12. The germline CDR1 and CDR2 sequences are MDHEN and SYDVKM. DNA of the CDR3: TGTGCCAGCAGTATAACAGGGATACAGGGGGCGTATGGCTACACCTTC. Translating it yields CASSITGIQGAYGYTF.

The chain is built from TRBV6-6 and TRBJ2-1; tentative D call: TRBD1 (5 bases). V was shortened by 6 bases and J by 3 bases, with 12 bases between the two germline ends. The CDR3 covers 14 residues. Per germline, CDR1 MNHNY and CDR2 SVGAGI (reference sequence). The CDR3 is CASSIRAIYNEQFF. CDR3 nucleotides: TGTGCCAGCAGCATCAGGGCTATCTACAATGAGCAGTTCTTC.

V is TRBV7-3 and J is TRBJ2-7; 10 bases are shared with TRBD2. The J segment lost 3 bases and the V segment lost 5 bases, leaving 7 bases of the junction unmatched. Germline-derived CDR1 and CDR2 are SGHTA and FQGTGA. This CDR3 has 15 amino acids. CDR3 amino acids: CASSLYGTSVYEQYF. The CDR3 nucleotides read TGTGCCAGCAGCCTTTACGGGACTAGCGTCTACGAGCAGTACTTC.

The gene calls are TRBV6-5 and TRBJ1-4, with 7 nucleotides matching TRBD1. V lost 2 bases to trimming and J lost 10 bases; unmatched junction nucleotides: 10. Germline values: CDR1 MNHEY, CDR2 SVGAGI. The CDR3 consists of 15 residues. This CDR3 reads CASSYGGTESGKLFF. DNA of the CDR3: TGTGCCAGCAGTTACGGCGGGACAGAGTCCGGAAAACTGTTTTTT.

The rearrangement links TRBV7-3 to TRBJ1-1; the D is unclear. In germline, CDR1 is SGHTA, CDR2 FQGTGA. The CDR3 runs to 15 residues. Trimming removed 5 bases from V and 0 bases from J, with 13 bases in between. The CDR3 here is CASSPNLCLNTEAFF. The DNA of the CDR3 is TGTGCCAGCAGCCCCAATCTATGTTTGAACACTGAAGCTTTCTTT.

This chain links TRBV5-1 with TRBJ1-1; D might be TRBD1 (5 bases). This CDR3 comprises 15 residues. V shed 4 bases and J shed 1 base, with 14 bases lying between them. Germline loops: CDR1 SGHRS, CDR2 YFSETQ. CDR3 DNA: TGCGCCAGCAGCCTGGAGGGGCCGAGGAACACTGAAGCTTTCTTT. Residues: CASSLEGPRNTEAFF.

The V gene is TRBV7-3, the J gene TRBJ1-1, with D possibly matching TRBD1 (6 bases). Germline lookup yields CDR1 SGHTA and CDR2 FQGTGA. Between the trimmed V and J ends, which lost 5 bases and 1 base, there was a span of 14 bases. The CDR3 has 15 amino acids. The chain's CDR3 is CASSTQGIGNTEAFF. In nucleotides, the CDR3 is TGTGCCAGCAGCACACAGGGAATTGGGAACACTGAAGCTTTCTTT.

This chain connects TRBV5-5 to TRBJ2-1; 7 positions agree with TRBD2. CDR1 is SGHKS, CDR2 YYEKEE, per germline (reference sequence). CDR3 length equals 15 residues. V lost 2 bases, J lost 9 bases, and 11 bases stayed unmatched. CDR3 loop: CASSFRLAAWGEQFF. The CDR3 nucleotides are TGTGCCAGCAGCTTCCGGCTAGCGGCCTGGGGTGAGCAGTTCTTC.

The chain's CDR3 is CASSPQGPFQETQYF. The CDR3 DNA is TGTGCCAGCTCACCACAGGGGCCCTTCCAAGAGACCCAGTACTTC. This chain joins TRBV18 and TRBJ2-5, with D tentatively TRBD1 (5 bases). V was pared by 1 base and J by 1 base, with 10 bases between. CDR3 length equals 15 residues. Germline V gives CDR1 KGHSH, CDR2 LQKENI.

The rearrangement joins TRBV4-2 to TRBJ1-4, with D perhaps matching TRBD1 (5 bases). From germline, CDR1 is LGHNA and CDR2 YNFKEQ. CDR3 length: 13 amino acids. The V end lost 0 bases, the J end lost 8 bases, and 7 bases lay between the germline ends. CDR3 bases: TGTGCCAGCAGCCAAGATCGGGGGGAAAAACTGTTTTTT. Translation: CASSQDRGEKLFF.

This clone was counted at least ten times. The chain couples TRBV7-6 to TRBJ1-4; D not certain. The V gene lost 5 bases and the J gene lost 7 bases, with 20 bases spanning the gap. The CDR3 spans 16 residues. Looked up from germline, CDR1 is SGHVS and CDR2 is FNYEAQ. DNA of the CDR3: TGTGCCAGCAGCCAAAACACCGGGAGTCCGGCTGAAAAACTGTTTTTT. This codes for CASSQNTGSPAEKLFF.

This chain joins TRBV4-3 and TRBJ2-7, with 7 positions matching TRBD2. The length of the CDR3 is 15 residues. CDR1 is LGHNA and CDR2 is YSLEER in the germline V gene. V was clipped by 0 bases and J by 5 bases; unmatched bases: 7. The CDR3 protein is CASSQDSGGKNEQYF. The CDR3 DNA follows: TGCGCCAGCAGCCAAGACTCGGGGGGAAAAAACGAGCAGTACTTC.

This chain joins TRBV28 and TRBJ2-7, with a tentative D call TRBD1 (5 bases). The germline V and J ends were trimmed by 2 bases and 4 bases, with 12 bases remaining between them. Per the germline V gene, CDR1 is MDHEN and CDR2 is SYDVKM. The CDR3 has 14 amino acids. In nucleotides, the CDR3 is TGTGCCAGCAGTTTACCGGCAGGGCAGTACGAGCAGTACTTC. This translates into CASSLPAGQYEQYF.

This chain links TRBV5-1 with TRBJ2-7; D may be TRBD1 (6 bases). V was shortened by 3 bases and J by 4 bases, with 8 bases between the two germline ends. Germline lookup yields CDR1 SGHRS and CDR2 YFSETQ. The CDR3 runs 12 residues. CDR3 amino acids: CASSSTGYEQYF. The CDR3 bases are TGCGCCAGCAGCTCTACAGGGTACGAGCAGTACTTC. The variable domain in full, completed from reference TRBV5-1 and TRBJ2-7, reads KAGVTQTPRYLIKTRGQQVTLSCSPISGHRSVSWYQQTPGQGLQFLFEYFSETQRNKGNFPGRFSGRQFSNSRSEMNVSTLELGDSALYLCASSSTGYEQYFGPGTRLTVT.

This chain joins TRBV20-1 and TRBJ1-2; 9 nucleotides align to TRBD1. The CDR3 length is 14 residues. The germline CDR1 and CDR2 sequences are DFQATT and SNEGSKA (reference sequence). V gave up 3 bases and J gave up 2 bases; unmatched junction bases: 4. The CDR3 DNA reads as TGCAGTGCTAGTGGGACAGGGAGCAACTATGGCTACACCTTC. Translating it yields CSASGTGSNYGYTF.

The chain joins TRBV6-5 to TRBJ2-7; 8 nucleotides align to TRBD1. Germline lookup yields CDR1 MNHEY and CDR2 SVGAGI. V shed 2 bases and J 6 bases; nucleotides not matched to a gene: 6. The CDR3 is 14 residues long. CDR3 sequence reads: CASSYLGQGSEQYF. The CDR3, as DNA: TGTGCCAGCAGTTACCTCGGACAGGGCTCCGAGCAGTACTTC.

This chain connects TRBV5-5 to TRBJ2-3; 8 bases are a match to TRBD2. CDR3 length: 15 residues. Trimming removed 5 bases from V and 5 bases from J; junction bases left unmatched: 10. The germline V gene has CDR1 SGHKS and CDR2 YYEKEE (reference sequence). CDR3 protein: CASSSRAGVIDTQYF. In DNA form, the CDR3 reads TGTGCCAGCAGTTCGCGAGCGGGAGTGATAGATACGCAGTATTTT.

The chain couples TRBV10-3 to TRBJ1-1; 10 bases are a match to TRBD1. Germline assignment: CDR1 ENHRY and CDR2 SYGVKD. V gave up 6 bases and J gave up 4 bases; unmatched junction bases: 5. The CDR3 is 14 residues long. The chain's CDR3 is CAIRDGQGGTEAFF. The CDR3 DNA reads as TGTGCCATCAGAGATGGACAGGGGGGCACTGAAGCTTTCTTT.

The chain links TRBV5-1 to TRBJ2-2, with D perhaps TRBD1 (6 bases). The CDR3 runs 16 residues. Germline lookup yields CDR1 SGHRS and CDR2 YFSETQ. With 6 bases removed from V and 4 bases from J, the gap between germline ends came to 19 bases. CDR3 sequence: CASNSLLGASTGELFF. The CDR3 region has the DNA TGCGCCAGCAATAGTCTTCTGGGGGCGAGCACCGGGGAGCTGTTTTTT. Filled out from reference TRBV5-1 and TRBJ2-2, the complete variable domain reads KAGVTQTPRYLIKTRGQQVTLSCSPISGHRSVSWYQQTPGQGLQFLFEYFSETQRNKGNFPGRFSGRQFSNSRSEMNVSTLELGDSALYLCASNSLLGASTGELFFGEGSRLTVL.

V and J are TRBV18 and TRBJ2-1; TRBD2 matches 7 bases. CDR1 KGHSH and CDR2 LQKENI come from the germline V gene. V gave up 6 bases and J gave up 6 bases; unmatched junction bases: 8. CDR3 length equals 14 residues. Here the CDR3 reads CASSQSTSPNEQFF. In DNA form, the CDR3 reads TGTGCCAGCTCCCAATCGACTAGCCCCAATGAGCAGTTCTTC.